The entry below describes one T cell receptor beta chain. This clone was seen only a few times. The antigen it binds to is not known. Per-base quality was not reported, and no clone a single base away is much larger than it. CDR1 and CDR2 (SGHTA, FQGNSA) derive from the germline V gene. The germline ends are 9 bases apart after V is trimmed by 5 bases and J by 1 base. Reading from cysteine to phenylalanine, the CDR3 counts 14 amino acids. Only CDR3 DNA is held: 42 bases, read in frame from base 1. These data are taken from a study of vaccination effects on CD4 cells after COVID-19 (dated by TCRdb to between 2022 and 2023). Some background on the complete study: To identify antigen-specific CD4+ T cell clonotypes by their expansion, the ViraFEST assay first stimulated PBMC with viral peptide pools and then applied TCR sequencing. Each well held fewer than 2.5 million PBMC cultured in IMDM containing approximately 5% human AB serum, 10 IU/ml IL-2 and gentamicin, along with 8 to 10 ug/ml peptides. Cultures from other donors in the study were sequenced using the Oncomine TCR Beta short-read assay on an Illumina iSeq 100. The study compared SARS-CoV-2 spike-specific CD4+ TCR repertoires before and after mRNA vaccination in COVID-19 convalescent patients and infection-naive vaccine recipients. The full study included ten to eleven COVID-19 convalescent patients and several SARS-CoV-2-naive healthy vaccine recipients. Post-vaccine samples across the study were collected a median of 72 days after the second dose, with a range of 14 to 241.

After roughly 11 days of culture, CD4+ T cells were isolated with the EasySep CD4+ T cell isolation kit. Participants received two doses of either the BNT162b2 or the mRNA-1273 mRNA SARS-CoV-2 vaccine. The absence of prior SARS-CoV-2 infection in healthy vaccine recipients was confirmed by negative nucleocapsid antibodies before and after vaccination. On days 3 and 7, half of the culture medium was replaced with fresh IL-2-containing medium. Unless noted otherwise, every peptide stimulation condition was cultured in triplicate wells. PBMC were separated from whole blood using Ficoll-Paque Plus gradient centrifugation and were then either cryopreserved at -140C or used fresh. The QIAamp micro DNA kit was used to extract genomic DNA from the cultured CD4+ T cells. The library came from the immunoSEQ multiplex PCR assay. DNA from the CD4+ T cells that had been cultured and isolated underwent TCR beta CDR3 sequencing. In the paper's pipeline: Non-productive TCR sequences were discarded, and reads were trimmed to the CDR3 region, with only CDR3s of 7 or more amino acids retained. The MANAFEST web app was used to pick out antigen-specific clonotypes by comparing their expansion in peptide wells with that in reference cultures. Positive clones required FDR<0.05 expansion versus reference and all other wells, odds ratio above 5, and frequency above 0.1% in two replicate wells. Cross-reactive clonotypes were defined as significantly expanded in SARS-CoV-2 spike wells and in at least one common cold coronavirus spike condition. Using the stringdist R package, CDR3 similarity was measured by Levenshtein distance, and unrooted trees were constructed with ape in R 3.6.1. Not all clones reach the TCRdb copy of this immuneACCESS table, which keeps in-frame sequences only. Checked studies attribute under half of the gap to unresolved V genes and leave the rest unexplained. V and J calls plus clone size are reproduced from that table; the DNA served to infer D and trimming. The sample table contains 25,000 to 35,000 clones; only one count was recorded for over 70% of them. The ten most abundant clones make up around 14% of the sample.

Results and caveats for the whole study, not just this receptor: The study was limited by a small number of convalescent patients, and early post-infection timepoints were lacking. Both infection-induced and vaccine-induced clones contracted markedly at late post-vaccination timepoints, which is consistent with waning T cell responses. Among healthy vaccine recipients, nearly all vaccine-induced clones were SARS-CoV-2 mono-reactive, and just 1 of 255 was cross-reactive with common cold coronaviruses.

The TCR originated in a human donor who received a COVID-19 vaccine. The sequences come from CD4+ T cells from PBMCs cultured without peptide, collected after COVID-19 vaccination. This chain joins TRBV7-2 to TRBJ1-5, with no D gene named confidently. The nucleotides read TGTGCCAGCAGCCCTCTCCGGAGCAATCAGCCCCAGCATTTT. Protein translation: CASSPLRSNQPQHF. Extended through the reference TRBV7-2 and TRBJ1-5 proteins, this CDR3 yields the full variable domain: GAGVSQSPSNKVTEKGKDVELRCDPISGHTALYWYRQSLGQGLEFLIYFQGNSAPDKSGLPSDRFSAERTGGSVSTLTIQRTQQEDSAVYLCASSPLRSNQPQHFGDGTRLSIL.